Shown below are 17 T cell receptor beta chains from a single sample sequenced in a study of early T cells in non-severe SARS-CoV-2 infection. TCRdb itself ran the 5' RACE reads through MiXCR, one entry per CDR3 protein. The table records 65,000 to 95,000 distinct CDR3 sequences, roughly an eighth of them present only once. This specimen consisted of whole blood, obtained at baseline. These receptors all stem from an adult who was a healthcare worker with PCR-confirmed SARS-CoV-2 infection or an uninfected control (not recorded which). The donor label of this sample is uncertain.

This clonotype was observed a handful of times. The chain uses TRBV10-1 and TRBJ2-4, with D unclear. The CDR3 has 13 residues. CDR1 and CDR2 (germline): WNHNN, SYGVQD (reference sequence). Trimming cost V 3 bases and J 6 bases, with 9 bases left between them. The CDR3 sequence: CASSDQPLNIQYF. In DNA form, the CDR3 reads TGCGCCAGCAGTGACCAACCCCTAAACATTCAGTACTTC.

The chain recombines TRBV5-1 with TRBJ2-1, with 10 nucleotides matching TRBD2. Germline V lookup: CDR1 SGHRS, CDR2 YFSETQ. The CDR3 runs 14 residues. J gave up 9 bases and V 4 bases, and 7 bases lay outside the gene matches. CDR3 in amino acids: CASSPMLAGAEQFF. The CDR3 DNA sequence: TGCGCCAGCAGCCCGATGCTAGCGGGAGCTGAGCAGTTCTTC.

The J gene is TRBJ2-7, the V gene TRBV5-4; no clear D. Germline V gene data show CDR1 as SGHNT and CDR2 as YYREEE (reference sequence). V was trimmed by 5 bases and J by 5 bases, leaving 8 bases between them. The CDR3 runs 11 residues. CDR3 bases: TGTGCCAGCAGTCCCGAGGACGAGCAGTACTTC. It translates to CASSPEDEQYF.

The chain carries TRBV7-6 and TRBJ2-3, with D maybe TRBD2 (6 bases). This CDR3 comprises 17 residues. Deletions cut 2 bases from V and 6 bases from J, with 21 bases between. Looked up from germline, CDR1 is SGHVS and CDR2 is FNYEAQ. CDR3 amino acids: CASSLKAAGTRVDTQYF. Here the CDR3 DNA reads TGTGCCAGCAGCTTAAAAGCCGCCGGGACTCGTGTGGATACGCAGTATTTT.

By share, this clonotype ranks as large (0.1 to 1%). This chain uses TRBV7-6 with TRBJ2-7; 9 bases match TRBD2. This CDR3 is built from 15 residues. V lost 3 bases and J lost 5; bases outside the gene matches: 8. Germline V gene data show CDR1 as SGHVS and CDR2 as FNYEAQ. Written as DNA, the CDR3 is TGTGCCAGCAGCTTGACTCGCGGGAGGGCAAACGAGCAGTACTTC. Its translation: CASSLTRGRANEQYF.

CDR3 residues: CASRTGTGNEQFF. The CDR3 nucleotides are TGCGCCAGCAGAACCGGGACAGGGAATGAGCAGTTCTTC. The J gene is TRBJ2-1, the V gene TRBV5-1; 9 bases map to TRBD1. Germline V gene sequence: CDR1 SGHRS, CDR2 YFSETQ. Germline trimming cut 5 bases from V and 7 bases from J; bases unmatched to any gene: 4. The CDR3 consists of 13 residues.

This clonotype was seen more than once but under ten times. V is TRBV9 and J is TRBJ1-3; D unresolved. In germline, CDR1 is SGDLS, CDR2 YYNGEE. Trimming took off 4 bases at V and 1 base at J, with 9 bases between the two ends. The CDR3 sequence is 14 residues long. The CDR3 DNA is TGTGCCAGCAGCTCAGGACGGTCTGGAAACACCATATATTTT. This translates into CASSSGRSGNTIYF.

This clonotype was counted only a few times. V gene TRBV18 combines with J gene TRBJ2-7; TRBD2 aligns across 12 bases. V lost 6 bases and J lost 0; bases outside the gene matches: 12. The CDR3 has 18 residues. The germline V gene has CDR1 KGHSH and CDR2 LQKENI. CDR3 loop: CASSLQGTSGPSSYEQYF. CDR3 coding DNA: TGTGCCAGCTCCCTTCAGGGGACTAGCGGGCCGAGCTCCTACGAGCAGTACTTC. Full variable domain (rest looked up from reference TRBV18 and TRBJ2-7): NAGVMQNPRHLVRRRGQEARLRCSPMKGHSHVYWYRQLPEEGLKFMVYLQKENIIDESGMPKERFSAEFPKEGPSILRIQQVVRGDSAAYFCASSLQGTSGPSSYEQYFGPGTRLTVT.

The CDR3 sequence is CATSRDLLTFNEQFF. CDR3 nucleotide sequence: TGTGCCACCAGCAGAGATCTGTTGACATTCAATGAGCAGTTCTTC. The chain is built from TRBV15 and TRBJ2-1; D gene unclear. The CDR3 has 15 amino acids. Germline loops: CDR1 LNHNV, CDR2 YYDKDF (reference sequence). V lost 0 bases, J lost 6 bases, and 12 bases lay in between.

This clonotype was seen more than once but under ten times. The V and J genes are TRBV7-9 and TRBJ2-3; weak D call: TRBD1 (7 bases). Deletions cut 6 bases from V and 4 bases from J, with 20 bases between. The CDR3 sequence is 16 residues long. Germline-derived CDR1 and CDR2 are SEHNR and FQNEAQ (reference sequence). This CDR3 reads CASSGGAGGTADTQYF. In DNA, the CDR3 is TGTGCCAGCAGTGGAGGGGCAGGTGGGACAGCAGATACGCAGTATTTT.

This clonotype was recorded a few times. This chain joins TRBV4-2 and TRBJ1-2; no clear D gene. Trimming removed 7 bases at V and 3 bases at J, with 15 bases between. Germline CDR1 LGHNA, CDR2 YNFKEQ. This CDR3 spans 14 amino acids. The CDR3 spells CASNSERGYYGYTF. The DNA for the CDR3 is TGTGCCAGCAACTCAGAGAGAGGTTACTATGGCTACACCTTC.

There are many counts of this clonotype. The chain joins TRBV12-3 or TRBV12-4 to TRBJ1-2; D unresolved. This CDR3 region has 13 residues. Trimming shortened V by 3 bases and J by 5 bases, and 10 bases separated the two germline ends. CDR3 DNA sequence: TGTGCCAGCAGTTTGGGTCAGCCGTATGGCTACACCTTC. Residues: CASSLGQPYGYTF.

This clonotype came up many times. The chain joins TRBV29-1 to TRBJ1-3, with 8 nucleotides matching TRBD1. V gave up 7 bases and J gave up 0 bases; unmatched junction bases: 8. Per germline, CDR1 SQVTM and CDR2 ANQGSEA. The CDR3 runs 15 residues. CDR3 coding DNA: TGCAGCGCCGGACAGGGCTCGACCTCTGGAAACACCATATATTTT. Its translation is CSAGQGSTSGNTIYF.

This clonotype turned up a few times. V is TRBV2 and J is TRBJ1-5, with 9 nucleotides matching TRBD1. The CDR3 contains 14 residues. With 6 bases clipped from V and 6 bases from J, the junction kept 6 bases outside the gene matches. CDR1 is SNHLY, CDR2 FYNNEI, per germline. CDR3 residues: CASRGTGSPQPQHF. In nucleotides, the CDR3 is TGTGCCAGCAGGGGGACAGGGTCGCCTCAGCCCCAGCATTTT.

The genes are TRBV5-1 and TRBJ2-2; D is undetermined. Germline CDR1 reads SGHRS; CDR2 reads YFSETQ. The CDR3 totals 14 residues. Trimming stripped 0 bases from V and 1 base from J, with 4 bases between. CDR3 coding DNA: TGCGCCAGCAGCTTGGCAGGGAACACCGGGGAGCTGTTTTTT. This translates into CASSLAGNTGELFF.

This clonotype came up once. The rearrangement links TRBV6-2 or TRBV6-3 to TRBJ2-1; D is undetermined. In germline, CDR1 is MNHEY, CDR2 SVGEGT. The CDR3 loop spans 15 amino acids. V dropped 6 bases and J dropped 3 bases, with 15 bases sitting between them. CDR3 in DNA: TGTGCCAGCAGGGAACTCAGAGACCTCTACAATGAGCAGTTCTTC. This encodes CASRELRDLYNEQFF.

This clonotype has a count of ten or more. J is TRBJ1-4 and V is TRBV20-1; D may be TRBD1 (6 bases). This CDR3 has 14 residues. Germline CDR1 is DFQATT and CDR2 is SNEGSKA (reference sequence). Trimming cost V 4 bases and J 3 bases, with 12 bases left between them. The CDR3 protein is CSATAGAANEKLFF. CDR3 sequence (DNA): TGCAGTGCTACTGCAGGGGCAGCTAATGAAAAACTGTTTTTT.